This TCR beta chain was retrieved from a study of T-cell memory formation after mild COVID-19. About this clonotype: Its antigen is unidentified.

Findings and limits, study-wide: Later expanders leaned CD4+, whereas day 15 to 85 contracting clones were balanced CD4/CD8. A subset of responding clones appeared in pre-infection memory, suggesting cross-reactive memory joined.

5'RACE, which relied on constant-segment primers, yielded TCR alpha and TCR beta cDNA libraries carrying sample barcodes and UMIs. TCRdb reprocessed the 5' RACE reads with MiXCR, giving one entry per CDR3 protein. The data show some 490,000 distinct CDR3 sequences, 18% seen once. Trimming left V 0 bases short and J 4 bases short, with 8 bases between. This CDR3 comprises 14 residues. The germline V gene has CDR1 SGDLS and CDR2 YYNGEE. This receptor was obtained from an adult woman who had mild COVID-19 (a few samples of this study predate the infection). Cell type and time point are not known. V usage is TRBV9 and J usage is TRBJ1-5; D unclear. The sample consisted of PBMCs or a T cell subset sorted from them (not recorded which). CDR3: CASSVGDTNQPQHF. The CDR3 bases are TGTGCCAGCAGCGTAGGAGACACAAATCAGCCCCAGCATTTT.